This T cell receptor (beta chain) was identified in a study of T-cell reconstitution after alpha-beta-depleted transplantation in children. A TCRbeta library incorporating unique molecular identifiers was prepared. TCRdb recomputed calls from the PCR reads with MiXCR, one row per CDR3 protein. The data show fewer than 550,000 distinct CDR3 sequences, 15% to 20% seen once. Germline loops: CDR1 SGHKS, CDR2 YYEKEE (reference sequence). This CDR3 is 13 amino acids long. The ends were cut back, 3 bases at V and 3 bases at J, with 7 bases in the middle. Study-wide results and caveats: It was reported that alpha-beta T cells came from several hundred expanded graft clones (about two months after transplant).

There are many counts of this clonotype. Its target is not known. The starting material was PBMCs, mostly from graft donor cells, obtained 360 days after TCRalphabeta/CD19-depleted stem cell transplant. The TCR was taken from a boy younger than two who had a stem cell transplant for Wiskott-Aldrich syndrome, so the T cells may come from the graft donor. The rearrangement joins TRBV5-5 to TRBJ2-1, with D maybe TRBD2 (6 bases). The CDR3 spells CASSSGVYNEQFF. The CDR3 region has the DNA TGTGCCAGCAGCTCGGGAGTCTACAATGAGCAGTTCTTC.